This note documents a single T cell receptor (beta chain) sequence. As yet, its antigen is unknown. Measured with immunoSEQ multiplex PCR; TCRdb has only the in-frame clones, and not every one. The table lists around 13,000 clones, around 57% of them singletons. Template: tumor biopsy or peripheral blood genomic DNA, 616-6,004 ng per sample. The sample belongs to a study of T cells in tumors after PD-1 blockade. CDR3 size: 15 residues. Trimming stripped 0 bases from V and 0 bases from J, with 10 bases between. Per germline, CDR1 SGDLS and CDR2 YYNGEE. Notes on the study in general: Expanded exhausted CD8+ clones after therapy were mostly novel clonotypes.

The sequences come from tumor tissue, collected before anti-PD-1 treatment. The chain uses TRBV9 and TRBJ2-7; maybe TRBD1 (5 bases). The receptor's source is a human donor with cutaneous squamous cell carcinoma. This CDR3 reads CASSVAGARSYEQYF. As DNA, the CDR3 is TGTGCCAGCAGCGTAGCTGGGGCCCGCTCCTACGAGCAGTACTTC.